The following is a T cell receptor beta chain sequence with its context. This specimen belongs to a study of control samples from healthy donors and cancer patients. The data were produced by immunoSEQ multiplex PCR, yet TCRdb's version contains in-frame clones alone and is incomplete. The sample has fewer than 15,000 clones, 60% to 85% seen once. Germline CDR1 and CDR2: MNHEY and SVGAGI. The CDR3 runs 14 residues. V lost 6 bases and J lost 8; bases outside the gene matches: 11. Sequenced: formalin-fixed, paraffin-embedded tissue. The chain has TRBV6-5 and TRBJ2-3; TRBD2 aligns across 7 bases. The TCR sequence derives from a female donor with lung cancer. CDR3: CASSPGLGGGTQYF. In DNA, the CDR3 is TGTGCCAGCAGCCCCGGTCTTGGCGGGGGTACGCAGTATTTT.